The T cell receptor (beta chain) described here comes from a study of blood T cell repertoires in COVID-19. Study information: Samples came from the United States, Italy and Spain, spanning acute and convalescent COVID-19. The analysed material was cDNA or gDNA that came from T cells, B-cell-depleted T cells, or PBMCs.

The V end was cut by 3 bases, the J end by 0 bases, with 8 bases between. The germline gives CDR1 SGHTA, CDR2 FQGNSA. This CDR3 region has 14 residues. Generated by immunoSEQ multiplex PCR, the TCRdb table keeps only in-frame clones and is missing some. The data show some 130,000 clones, around 85% seen once. The genes are TRBV7-2 and TRBJ1-1; D is unresolved. The source material was peripheral blood. The clonotype was recovered from a woman over 75 with acute or convalescent COVID-19. The CDR3 is CASSFGPMNTEAFF. The CDR3 region has the DNA TGTGCCAGCAGCTTTGGCCCAATGAACACTGAAGCTTTCTTT.